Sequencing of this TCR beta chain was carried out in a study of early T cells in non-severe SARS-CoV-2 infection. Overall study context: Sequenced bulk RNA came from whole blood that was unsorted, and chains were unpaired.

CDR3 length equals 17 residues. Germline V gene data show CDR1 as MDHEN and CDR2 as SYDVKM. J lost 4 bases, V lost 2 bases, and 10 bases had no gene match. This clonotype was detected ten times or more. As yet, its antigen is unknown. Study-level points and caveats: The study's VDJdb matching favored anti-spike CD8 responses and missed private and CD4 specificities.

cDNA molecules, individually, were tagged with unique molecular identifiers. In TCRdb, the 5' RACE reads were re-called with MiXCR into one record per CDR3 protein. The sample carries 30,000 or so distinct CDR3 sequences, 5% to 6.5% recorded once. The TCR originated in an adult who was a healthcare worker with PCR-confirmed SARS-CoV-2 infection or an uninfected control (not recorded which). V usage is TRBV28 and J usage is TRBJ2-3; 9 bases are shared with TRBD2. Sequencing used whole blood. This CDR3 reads CASSLGVLAGWSDTQYF. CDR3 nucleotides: TGTGCCAGCAGTTTAGGCGTACTAGCGGGTTGGTCAGATACGCAGTATTTT.